This T cell receptor (beta chain) was recorded in a study of blood T cell repertoires in COVID-19. Looking at the study overall: Sources were T cells, B-cell-depleted T cells, or PBMCs; the material itself was cDNA or gDNA.

Per the original data handling: Nucleated cell counts were estimated from reference gene primer amplification. Measured with immunoSEQ multiplex PCR; TCRdb has only the in-frame clones, and not every one. V and J calls and clone size are as listed in that table; D and trimming were resolved from the DNA. The sample records approximately 93,000 clones, 88% being singletons. Germline V gives CDR1 SGHDN, CDR2 FVKESK. V gave up 0 bases and J gave up 0 bases, with 12 bases separating them. The CDR3 length is 17 residues. This clone was picked up one time. The TCR originated in a man aged 60 to 75 with acute or convalescent COVID-19. The chain links TRBV14 to TRBJ2-1; D is perhaps TRBD2 (6 bases). The sample comprised peripheral blood. CDR3 loop: CASSQDPGGSSYNEQFF. The CDR3 DNA is TGTGCCAGCAGCCAAGATCCCGGAGGGAGCTCCTACAATGAGCAGTTCTTC.